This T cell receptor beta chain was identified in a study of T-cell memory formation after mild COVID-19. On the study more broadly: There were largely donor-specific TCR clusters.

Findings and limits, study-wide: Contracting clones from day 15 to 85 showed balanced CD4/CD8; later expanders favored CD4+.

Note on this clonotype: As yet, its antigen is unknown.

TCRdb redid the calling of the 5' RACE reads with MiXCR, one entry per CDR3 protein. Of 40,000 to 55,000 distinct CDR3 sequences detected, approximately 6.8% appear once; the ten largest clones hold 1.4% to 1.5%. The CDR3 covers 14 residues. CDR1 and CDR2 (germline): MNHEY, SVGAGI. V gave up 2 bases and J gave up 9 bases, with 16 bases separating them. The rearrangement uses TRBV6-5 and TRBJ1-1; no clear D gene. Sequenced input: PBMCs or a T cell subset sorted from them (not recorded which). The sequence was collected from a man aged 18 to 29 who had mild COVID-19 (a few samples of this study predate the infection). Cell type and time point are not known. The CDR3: CASSYVLGLRKAFF. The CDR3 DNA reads TGTGCCAGCAGTTACGTACTTGGCCTGCGCAAAGCTTTCTTT.